These 15 T cell receptor beta chains came from one sample sequenced in a study of beta chain features in type 1 diabetes. The whole isolated RNA underwent reverse transcription, so sequencing captured expressed TCRB transcripts. Here immunoSEQ multiplex PCR was the method, and the copy in TCRdb shows in-frame clones only, minus some. The data contain 400,000 to 500,000 clones, about 15% of them singletons. Specimen: naive CD4+ T cells from blood. The receptors originated from a man aged 30 to 45 in good health.

In its sample, this clone was seen a few times. The V and J genes are TRBV5-1 and TRBJ1-1, with 8 bases matching TRBD1. The length of the CDR3 is 17 residues. With V trimmed by 4 bases and J by 2 bases, 13 bases remained unmatched. The germline V gene encodes CDR1 SGHRS and CDR2 YFSETQ. DNA for the CDR3: TGCGCCAGCAGCCCCCCTCCGATCAGGGGGCCCAACACTGAAGCTTTCTTT. It translates to CASSPPPIRGPNTEAFF.

V and J are TRBV9 and TRBJ2-3; D gene uncertain. V lost 4 bases to trimming and J lost 4 bases, with 16 bases between them. CDR3 size: 15 residues. Germline values: CDR1 SGDLS, CDR2 YYNGEE. The CDR3 DNA reads as TGTGCCAGCAGCCGTAGTAGTAGATCTCCAGATACGCAGTATTTT. Protein product: CASSRSSRSPDTQYF.

The CDR3 DNA reads as TGTGCCAGCAGCCATGACAGCCTAATTAATTCACCCCTCCACTTT. Encoded protein: CASSHDSLINSPLHF. V usage is TRBV5-4 and J usage is TRBJ1-6, with D possibly matching TRBD1 (5 bases). Germline loops: CDR1 SGHNT, CDR2 YYREEE (reference sequence). The ends were cut back, 4 bases at V and 6 bases at J, with 14 bases in the middle. This CDR3 has 15 residues.

The genes are TRBV7-2 and TRBJ2-7; no clear D gene. CDR3 length: 14 residues. The germline gives CDR1 SGHTA, CDR2 FQGNSA. Trimming removed 1 base at V and 3 bases at J, with 10 bases between. CDR3 coding DNA: TGTGCCAGCAGCTTAGTTCCCAGAATCTACGAGCAGTACTTC. Translating gives CASSLVPRIYEQYF.

The count of this clone is one. V gene TRBV10-3 combines with J gene TRBJ1-2; a weak D match, TRBD1 (5 bases). Germline CDR1 reads ENHRY; CDR2 reads SYGVKD. V was shortened by 7 bases and J by 9 bases, with 15 bases between the two germline ends. The CDR3 covers 12 residues. CDR3 residues: CAINPAGSRYTF. DNA of the CDR3: TGTGCCATCAATCCGGCAGGGTCCCGCTACACCTTC.

The chain employs TRBV30 and TRBJ2-3; D not resolved. Germline CDR1 reads GTSNPN; CDR2 reads SVGIG (reference sequence). The CDR3 sequence is 10 residues long. The V and J ends lost 6 bases and 9 bases respectively, with 10 bases between them. The CDR3 spells CACGFGTQYF. In DNA, the CDR3 is TGTGCCTGCGGGTTTGGGACGCAGTATTTT.

This clone appeared a few times. The CDR3 DNA reads as TGTGCCAGCAGCACCGGACAGGGGGCCCACAATGAGCAGTTCTTC. As protein: CASSTGQGAHNEQFF. The rearrangement joins TRBV5-8 to TRBJ2-1; 11 nucleotides agree with TRBD1. From germline, CDR1 is SGHTS and CDR2 YDEGEE. V was pared by 4 bases and J by 5 bases, with 5 bases of the junction left unmatched. CDR3 length: 15 amino acids.

The chain uses TRBV14 and TRBJ1-2; D is ambiguous. Trimming shortened V by 0 bases and J by 8 bases, and 7 bases separated the two germline ends. The CDR3 has 12 amino acids. CDR1 SGHDN and CDR2 FVKESK come from the germline V gene. The CDR3 DNA sequence: TGTGCCAGCAGCCAAGAGAGGAGAGGCTACACCTTC. Amino acids: CASSQERRGYTF.

This chain connects TRBV30 to TRBJ2-7; TRBD2 matches 10 bases. In germline, CDR1 is GTSNPN, CDR2 SVGIG (reference sequence). CDR3 length: 12 residues. V lost 0 bases, J lost 7 bases, and 0 bases stayed unmatched. Written as DNA, the CDR3 is TGTGCCTGGAGTGTACTAGCGGGGGAGCAGTACGTC. As protein: CAWSVLAGEQYV.

The chain has TRBV14 and TRBJ2-1, with 11 bases identical to TRBD1. From germline, CDR1 is SGHDN and CDR2 FVKESK. The CDR3 extends over 19 amino acids. V lost 6 bases to trimming and J lost 8 bases; unmatched junction nucleotides: 21. CDR3 coding DNA: TGTGCCAGCAGTCATACGGGTCCCCTGTGGGGACAGGGGGGAGATGAGCAGTTCTTC. Its protein is CASSHTGPLWGQGGDEQFF.

This chain uses TRBV9 with TRBJ1-2, with unresolved D. The V end lost 0 bases, the J end lost 0 bases, and 9 bases lay between the germline ends. The V gene's germline CDR1 is SGDLS and CDR2 YYNGEE. The CDR3 covers 15 residues. The CDR3 reads CASSVGNRANYGYTF. DNA for the CDR3: TGTGCCAGCAGCGTAGGGAACAGAGCTAACTATGGCTACACCTTC.

This chain links TRBV9 with TRBJ2-4, with 7 bases aligning to TRBD1. V shed 0 bases, J shed 5 bases, and the junction held 5 bases outside the gene matches. The CDR3 spans 15 residues. CDR1 is SGDLS and CDR2 is YYNGEE in the germline V gene. Here the CDR3 DNA reads TGTGCCAGCAGCGTAGGTGTAGGGGGCGAAAACATTCAGTACTTC. Protein sequence: CASSVGVGGENIQYF.

This clone came up a few times. The rearrangement links TRBV11-2 to TRBJ2-3; D unresolved. V dropped 0 bases and J dropped 0 bases, with 13 bases sitting between them. This CDR3 spans 17 amino acids. Germline V gene sequence: CDR1 SGHAT, CDR2 FQNNGV. In nucleotides, the CDR3 is TGTGCCAGCAGCTTAGATCGTTGGGTGACTAGCACAGATACGCAGTATTTT. Translated, it gives CASSLDRWVTSTDTQYF.

This clone was seen only a few times. V gene TRBV7-9 combines with J gene TRBJ1-2; D is unresolved. CDR3 size: 14 residues. Trimming pared 8 bases from V and 0 bases from J, leaving 13 bases between. Germline V lookup: CDR1 SEHNR, CDR2 FQNEAQ (reference sequence). The chain's CDR3 is CASLEVTSNYGYTF. In DNA form, the CDR3 reads TGTGCCAGCCTCGAGGTTACCTCTAACTATGGCTACACCTTC.

This clone came up a few times. This chain connects TRBV4-2 to TRBJ2-1; D may be TRBD1 or TRBD2 (5 bases each). The CDR3 loop spans 13 amino acids. Trimming pared 5 bases from V and 2 bases from J, leaving 7 bases between. CDR1 is LGHNA, CDR2 YNFKEQ, per germline. The CDR3 sequence: CASSRGPYNEQFF. The DNA for the CDR3 is TGTGCCAGCAGCAGGGGACCCTACAATGAGCAGTTCTTC.